This TCR beta chain was observed in a study of T-cell memory formation after mild COVID-19. The overall study: Clusters were largely donor specific.

General study findings and limits: Contracting CD4+ clones lay largely in CM and EM, with CD8+ ones residing in EMRA. Day 15 to 85 contractors were CD4/CD8 balanced; later expanders leaned CD4+.

In this sample, this clonotype turned up a few times. Its matching antigen is unknown. TCR alpha and TCR beta cDNA libraries carrying sample barcodes and UMIs were produced by 5'RACE using constant-segment primers. TCRdb independently ran MiXCR on the 5' RACE reads; one entry per CDR3 protein. The profile shows more than 110,000 distinct CDR3 sequences, around 15% of them singletons. This CDR3 contains 17 residues. J was trimmed by 1 base and V by 4 bases; bases with no gene match: 6. Germline CDR1 is MGHRA and CDR2 is YSYEKL. The TCR sequence derives from an adult woman who had mild COVID-19 (a few samples of this study predate the infection). Cell type and time point are not known. This chain connects TRBV4-1 to TRBJ2-2; TRBD2 matches at 10 bases. Material: PBMCs or a T cell subset sorted from them (not recorded which). The CDR3, as DNA: TGCGCCAGCAGCCCAGGACTAGCGGAACTGAACACCGGGGAGCTGTTTTTT. This sequence encodes CASSPGLAELNTGELFF.